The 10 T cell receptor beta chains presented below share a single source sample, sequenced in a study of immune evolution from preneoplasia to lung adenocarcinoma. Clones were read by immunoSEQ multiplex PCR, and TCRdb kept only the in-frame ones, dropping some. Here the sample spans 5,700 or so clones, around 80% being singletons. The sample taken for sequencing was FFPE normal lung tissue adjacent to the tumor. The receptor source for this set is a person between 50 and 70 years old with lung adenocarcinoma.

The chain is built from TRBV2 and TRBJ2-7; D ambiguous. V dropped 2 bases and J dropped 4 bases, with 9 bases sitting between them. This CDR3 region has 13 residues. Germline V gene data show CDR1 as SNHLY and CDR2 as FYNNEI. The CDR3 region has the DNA TGTGCCAGCAGTGAAAAGTTTCGGTACGAGCAGTACTTC. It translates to CASSEKFRYEQYF.

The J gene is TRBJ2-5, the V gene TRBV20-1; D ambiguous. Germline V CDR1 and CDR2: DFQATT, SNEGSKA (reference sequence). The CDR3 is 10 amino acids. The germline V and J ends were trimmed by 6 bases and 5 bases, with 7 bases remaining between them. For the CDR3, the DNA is TGCAGTGCGGCCAGGGAGACCCAGTACTTC. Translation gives CSAARETQYF.

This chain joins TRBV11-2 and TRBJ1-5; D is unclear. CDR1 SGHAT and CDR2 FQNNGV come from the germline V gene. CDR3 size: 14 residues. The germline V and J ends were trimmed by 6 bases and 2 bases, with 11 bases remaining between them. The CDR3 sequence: CASSSNVGNQPQHF. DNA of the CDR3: TGTGCCAGCAGTTCCAACGTTGGCAATCAGCCCCAGCATTTT.

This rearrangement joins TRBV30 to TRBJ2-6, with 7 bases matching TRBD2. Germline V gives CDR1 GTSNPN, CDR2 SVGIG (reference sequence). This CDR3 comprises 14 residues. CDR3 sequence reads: CAKDGGSGANVLTF. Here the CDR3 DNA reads TGTGCTAAGGACGGGGGGTCTGGGGCCAACGTCCTGACTTTC.

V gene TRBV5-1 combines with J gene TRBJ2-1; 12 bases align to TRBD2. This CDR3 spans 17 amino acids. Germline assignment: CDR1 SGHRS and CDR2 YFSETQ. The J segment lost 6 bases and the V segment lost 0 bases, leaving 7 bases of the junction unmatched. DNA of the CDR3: TGCGCCAGCAGCTTGGAGGCTAGCGGGAGGGCCGTCAATGAGCAGTTCTTC. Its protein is CASSLEASGRAVNEQFF. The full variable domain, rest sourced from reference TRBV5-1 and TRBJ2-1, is KAGVTQTPRYLIKTRGQQVTLSCSPISGHRSVSWYQQTPGQGLQFLFEYFSETQRNKGNFPGRFSGRQFSNSRSEMNVSTLELGDSALYLCASSLEASGRAVNEQFFGPGTRLTVL.

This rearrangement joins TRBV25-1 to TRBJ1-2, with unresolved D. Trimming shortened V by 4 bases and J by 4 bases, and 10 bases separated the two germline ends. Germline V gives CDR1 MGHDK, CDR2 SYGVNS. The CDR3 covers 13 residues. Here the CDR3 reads CASSGGRAYGYTF. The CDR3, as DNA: TGTGCCAGCAGTGGAGGAAGGGCCTATGGCTACACCTTC.

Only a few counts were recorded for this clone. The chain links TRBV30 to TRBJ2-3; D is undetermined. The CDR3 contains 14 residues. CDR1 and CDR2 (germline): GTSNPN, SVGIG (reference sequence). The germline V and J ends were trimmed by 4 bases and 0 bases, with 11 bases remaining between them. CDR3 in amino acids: CAWNLDFSTDTQYF. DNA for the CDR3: TGTGCCTGGAACTTAGACTTCAGCACAGATACGCAGTATTTT.

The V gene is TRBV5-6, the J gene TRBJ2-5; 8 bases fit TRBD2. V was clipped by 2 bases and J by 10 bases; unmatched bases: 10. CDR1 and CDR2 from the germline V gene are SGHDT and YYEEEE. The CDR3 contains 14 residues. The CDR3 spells CASSFRGGLADQYF. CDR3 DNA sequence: TGTGCCAGCAGCTTCCGGGGGGGCCTTGCGGACCAGTACTTC. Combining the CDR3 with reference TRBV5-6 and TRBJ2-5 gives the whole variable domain DAGVTQSPTHLIKTRGQQVTLRCSPKSGHDTVSWYQQALGQGPQFIFQYYEEEERQRGNFPDRFSGHQFPNYSSELNVNALLLGDSALYLCASSFRGGLADQYFGPGTRLLVL.

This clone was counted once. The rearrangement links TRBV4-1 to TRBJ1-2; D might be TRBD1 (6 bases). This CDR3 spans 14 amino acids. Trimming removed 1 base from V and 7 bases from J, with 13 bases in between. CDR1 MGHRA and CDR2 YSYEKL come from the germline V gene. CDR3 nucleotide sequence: TGCGCCAGCAGCCAAGGAGGGGGTCTGGGTGGCTACACCTTC. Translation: CASSQGGGLGGYTF.

This CDR3 reads CASSLTTHSYEQYF. Here the CDR3 DNA reads TGTGCCAGCAGTTTGACGACACACTCCTACGAGCAGTACTTC. This chain uses TRBV27 with TRBJ2-7; D gene uncertain. The CDR3 is made up of 14 amino acids. With 3 bases removed from V and 0 bases from J, the gap between germline ends came to 9 bases. The germline V gene encodes CDR1 MNHEY and CDR2 SMNVEV (reference sequence).